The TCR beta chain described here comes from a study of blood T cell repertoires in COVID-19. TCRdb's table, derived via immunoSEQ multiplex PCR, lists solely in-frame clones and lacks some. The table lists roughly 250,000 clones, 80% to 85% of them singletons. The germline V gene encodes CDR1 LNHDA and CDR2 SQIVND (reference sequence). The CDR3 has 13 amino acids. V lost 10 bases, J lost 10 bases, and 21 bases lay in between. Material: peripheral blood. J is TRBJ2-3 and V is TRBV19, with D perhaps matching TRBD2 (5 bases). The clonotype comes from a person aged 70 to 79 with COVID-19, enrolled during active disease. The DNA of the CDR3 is TGTGCCACCCGCGGGTTAGCCGGGTCCCCGCAGTATTTT. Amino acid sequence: CATRGLAGSPQYF.